The clone carrying this T cell receptor (beta chain) was seen only a few times. This record belongs to a study of blood T cell repertoires in COVID-19. In the study overall: Material from acute and convalescent COVID-19 was sourced from the United States, Italy and Spain. PBMCs, B-cell-depleted T cells, or T cells provided the cDNA or gDNA that made up the material.

Seattle patients were enrolled while actively infected and followed longitudinally. In the authors' workflow: Estimation of nucleated cell counts was performed using reference gene primer amplification. Sequencing used immunoSEQ multiplex PCR; TCRdb keeps in-frame clones, though not all of them. D and trimming were read from the DNA, whereas the V and J calls and clone size are those reported in that table. In the table there are about 180,000 clones, around nine tenths of which are singletons. The germline V gene encodes CDR1 SGHAT and CDR2 FQDESV (reference sequence). J lost 8 bases, V lost 5 bases, and 9 bases had no gene match. CDR3 length: 14 residues.

The rearrangement joins TRBV11-1 to TRBJ2-1; 7 nucleotides line up with TRBD1. What was sequenced was peripheral blood. The TCR comes from a man aged 60-69 years with COVID-19, enrolled during active disease. The CDR3 nucleotides read TGTGCCAGCAGCACCCAGGGGGACGGGGATGAGCAGTTCTTC. This encodes CASSTQGDGDEQFF.